Below are 2 T cell receptor beta chains sequenced from a single sample in a study of cytomegalovirus exposure and HLA in healthy donors (dated by TCRdb to about 2017). To prepare the library, the immunoSEQ multiplex PCR assay was applied. Sourced from immuneACCESS, this table was stored by TCRdb with only in-frame sequences that have V and J called. A share of the clones is absent; for the studies checked, an unresolved V gene accounts for under half, and the remainder has no known explanation. In all, the sample holds some 76,000 clones, and 94% of those were seen once. Roughly 1% of the sample rests with the top ten. Input material: PBMCs. The origin of the receptors is a woman younger than 35 in good health and CMV-seronegative.

The chain links TRBV6-1 to TRBJ1-2; 8 bases are a match to TRBD1. The germline V gene has CDR1 MNHNS and CDR2 SASEGT. Trimming took 3 bases from V and 6 from J; bases not matched to a gene: 12. CDR3 size: 16 residues. The CDR3 loop is CASSEDRVILSDGYTF. CDR3 nucleotides: TGTGCCAGCAGTGAGGACAGGGTAATTTTATCTGATGGCTACACCTTC.

Of note for this clone: Other nucleotide sequences from this sample produce the same CDR3. This chain joins TRBV7-2 and TRBJ2-3, with 14 positions matching TRBD2. Germline CDR1 is SGHTA and CDR2 is FQGNSA. The CDR3 has 16 amino acids. Losses at the gene ends were 5 bases for V and 1 base for J; bases not matched to a gene: 2. In DNA, the CDR3 is TGTGCCAGCAGCCGACTAGCGGGAGGGGGCACAGATACGCAGTATTTT. It translates to CASSRLAGGGTDTQYF.